This T cell receptor (beta chain) originates from a study of blood T cell repertoires in COVID-19. Study-wide context: Acute-phase and convalescent COVID-19 samples originated in the United States, Italy and Spain. In each case, the material was cDNA or gDNA derived from T cells, B-cell-depleted T cells, or PBMCs.

From germline, CDR1 is SGHRS and CDR2 YFSETQ. V was clipped by 0 bases and J by 7 bases, with 11 bases between them. This CDR3 has 14 residues. TCRdb's table, derived via immunoSEQ multiplex PCR, lists solely in-frame clones and lacks some. Found here are some 83,000 clones, around 80% of them singletons; the top ten hold less than 6%. This receptor was taken from a man in his 60s with active or convalescent COVID-19. Sequenced sample: peripheral blood. The V call is TRBV5-1, the J call TRBJ2-1, with D possibly TRBD2 on 7 matching bases. This CDR3 is CASSLGAGANEQFF. CDR3 coding DNA: TGCGCCAGCAGCTTGGGGGCGGGGGCAAATGAGCAGTTCTTC.